This section outlines one T cell receptor beta chain sequence together with its context. This sample was included in a study of control samples from healthy donors and cancer patients. CDR3 length equals 11 residues. Germline lookup yields CDR1 LNHDA and CDR2 SQIVND (reference sequence). The trim removed 5 bases at V and 8 bases at J, leaving 2 bases unmatched. The data were produced by immunoSEQ multiplex PCR, yet TCRdb's version contains in-frame clones alone and is incomplete. There are about 120,000 clones in the sample; about 90% occur only once, and around 2% lies in the top ten. This TCR came from a young man in good health. Sequencing used blood. This chain uses TRBV19 with TRBJ1-2, with 7 bases identical to TRBD1. The CDR3 region is CASSQTGGYTF. Here the CDR3 DNA reads TGTGCCAGTAGTCAGACAGGGGGCTACACCTTC.